The 4 T cell receptor beta chains given below trace back to one sample, sequenced in a study of cytomegalovirus exposure and HLA in healthy donors. PCR was performed using 60 Vbeta and 13 Jbeta primers. Profiled with immunoSEQ multiplex PCR; TCRdb holds only in-frame clones, not every one. The table shows 200,000 to 250,000 clones, with about 84% occurring only once. Sequencing was done on a sample of PBMCs. The source is a human donor in good health.

This chain uses TRBV10-3 with TRBJ1-5, with 8 bases that match TRBD1. V was clipped by 8 bases and J by 7 bases; unmatched bases: 10. This CDR3 is 14 amino acids long. Per the germline V gene, CDR1 is ENHRY and CDR2 is SYGVKD. The CDR3, as DNA: TGTGCCATCGGAGACAGGGGCCGGGGACAGCCCCAGCATTTT. Its translation is CAIGDRGRGQPQHF.

V is TRBV4-1 and J is TRBJ2-1; tentatively, D is TRBD2 (6 bases). Deletions cut 7 bases from V and 7 bases from J, with 20 bases between. The CDR3 totals 15 residues. Germline values: CDR1 MGHRA, CDR2 YSYEKL. The CDR3 is CASNPGGMGVNEQFF. In DNA form, the CDR3 reads TGCGCCAGCAACCCTGGCGGGATGGGGGTGAATGAGCAGTTCTTC.

V is TRBV15 and J is TRBJ2-1; 10 bases are a match to TRBD2. The CDR3 runs 17 residues. V was pared by 1 base and J by 8 bases, with 11 bases of the junction left unmatched. Germline assignment: CDR1 LNHNV and CDR2 YYDKDF (reference sequence). CDR3: CATSRVSALAGEHEQFF. Written as DNA, the CDR3 is TGTGCCACCAGCAGAGTATCCGCCCTAGCGGGAGAACATGAGCAGTTCTTC.

This CDR3 reads CASSLAGHTGELFF. The DNA of the CDR3 is TGTGCCAGCAGCTTGGCAGGGCACACCGGGGAGCTGTTTTTT. The J gene is TRBJ2-2, the V gene TRBV5-4; D is possibly TRBD1 (5 bases). Germline V gene sequence: CDR1 SGHNT, CDR2 YYREEE (reference sequence). V lost 0 bases and J 3 bases, leaving 6 bases between the germline ends. CDR3 size: 14 residues.